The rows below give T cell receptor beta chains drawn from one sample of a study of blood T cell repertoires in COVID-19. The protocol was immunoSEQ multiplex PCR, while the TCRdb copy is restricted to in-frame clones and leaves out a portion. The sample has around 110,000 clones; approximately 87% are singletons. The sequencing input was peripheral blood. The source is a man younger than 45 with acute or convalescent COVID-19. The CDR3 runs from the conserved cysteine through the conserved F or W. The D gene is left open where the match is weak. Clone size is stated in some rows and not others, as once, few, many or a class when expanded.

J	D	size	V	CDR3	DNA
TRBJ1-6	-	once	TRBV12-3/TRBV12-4	CASARGYNSPLHF	TGTGCCAGCGCACGGGGGTATAATTCACCCCTCCACTTT
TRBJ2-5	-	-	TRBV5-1	CASSLTGIGQETQYF	TGCGCCAGCAGCTTGACGGGGATTGGCCAAGAGACCCAGTACTTC
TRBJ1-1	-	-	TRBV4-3	CASSQIGGYTEAFF	TGCGCCAGCAGCCAAATAGGGGGTTACACTGAAGCTTTCTTT
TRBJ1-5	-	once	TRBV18	CASSLTAGASNQPQHF	TGTGCCAGCTCGCTAACCGCAGGGGCGAGCAATCAGCCCCAGCATTTT
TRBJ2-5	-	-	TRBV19	CASSMGRAETQYF	TGTGCCAGTAGCATGGGCAGGGCGGAGACCCAGTACTTC
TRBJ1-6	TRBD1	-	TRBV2	CASRSQGVRSPLHF	TGTGCCAGCAGAAGTCAGGGGGTTCGTTCACCCCTCCACTTT
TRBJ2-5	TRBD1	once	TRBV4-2	CASSQDLVRGSQETQYF	TGTGCCAGCAGCCAAGATTTGGTCAGGGGGTCCCAAGAGACCCAGTACTTC
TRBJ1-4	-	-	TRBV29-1	CSVGQSNEKLFF	TGCAGCGTCGGACAGAGTAATGAAAAACTGTTTTTT
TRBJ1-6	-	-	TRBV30	CAWRAGLPNSPLHF	TGTGCCTGGAGGGCAGGTCTCCCTAATTCACCCCTCCACTTT
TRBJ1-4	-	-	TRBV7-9	CASSFGEKLFF	TGTGCCAGCAGCTTCGGGGAAAAACTGTTTTTT
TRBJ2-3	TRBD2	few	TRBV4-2	CASSQSLVSLRLAAPDTQYF	TGTGCCAGCAGCCAATCTTTAGTTTCCCTCCGGCTAGCGGCCCCAGATACGCAGTATTTT
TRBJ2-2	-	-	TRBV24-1	CATSDIRGSGELFF	TGTGCCACCAGTGATATCAGGGGATCCGGGGAGCTGTTTTTT
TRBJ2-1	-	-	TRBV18	CASSGGLRKTSYNEQFF	TGTGCCAGCTCAGGAGGTCTTCGAAAAACCTCCTACAATGAGCAGTTCTTC
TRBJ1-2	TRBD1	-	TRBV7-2	CASSLATGPGYGYTF	TGTGCCAGCAGCTTAGCGACAGGGCCTGGCTATGGCTACACCTTC
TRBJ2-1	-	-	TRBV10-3	CAISDGVRADEQFF	TGTGCCATCAGTGATGGCGTCAGGGCGGATGAGCAGTTCTTC
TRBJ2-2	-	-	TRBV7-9	CASSLSSGSGAGELFF	TGTGCCAGCAGCTTATCATCGGGTTCTGGCGCCGGGGAGCTGTTTTTT
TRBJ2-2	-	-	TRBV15	CATSRGAGNTGELFF	TGTGCCACCAGCAGAGGTGCAGGGAACACCGGGGAGCTGTTTTTT
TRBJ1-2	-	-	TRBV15	CATSGFRGHRYGYTF	TGTGCCACCAGCGGATTCAGGGGTCACCGATATGGCTACACCTTC
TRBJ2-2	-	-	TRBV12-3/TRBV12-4	CASSFGGELFF	TGTGCCAGCAGTTTCGGGGGGGAGCTGTTTTTT
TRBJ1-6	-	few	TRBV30	CAWRGNRNSPLHF	TGTGCCTGGAGAGGAAACAGGAATTCACCCCTCCACTTT
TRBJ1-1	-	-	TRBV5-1	CASSISGGNTEAFF	TGCGCCAGCAGCATAAGCGGTGGGAACACTGAAGCTTTCTTT
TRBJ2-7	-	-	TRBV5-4	CASSSPGRSSYEQYF	TGTGCCAGCAGCTCCCCGGGGAGGAGCTCCTACGAGCAGTACTTC